The 26 T cell receptor beta chains given below trace back to one sample, sequenced in a study of CD8 T cells in ankylosing spondylitis. TCRdb re-called the 5' RACE reads through MiXCR, storing one row per CDR3 protein. The sample has about 340,000 distinct CDR3 sequences, approximately 15% seen once. Sample: blood, either unsorted or a sorted T cell fraction (not recorded which). Receptors were obtained from a male donor with ankylosing spondylitis or in good health (not recorded which).

The chain has TRBV12-3 or TRBV12-4 and TRBJ2-7; a weak D match, TRBD2 (5 bases). The CDR3 totals 14 residues. V dropped 5 bases and J dropped 4 bases, with 15 bases sitting between them. CDR3 coding DNA: TGTGCCAGCAGTCCATCTAGCCGGGTTTACGAGCAGTACTTC. Amino acid sequence: CASSPSSRVYEQYF.

The chain recombines TRBV4-1 with TRBJ2-6; D may be TRBD1 (5 bases). Germline CDR1 MGHRA, CDR2 YSYEKL. The CDR3 covers 15 residues. The ends were cut back, 3 bases at V and 2 bases at J, with 8 bases in the middle. For the CDR3, the DNA is TGCGCCAGCAGCCATGACAGCACTGGGGCCAACGTCCTGACTTTC. Protein product: CASSHDSTGANVLTF.

This clonotype was recorded a few times. V usage is TRBV18 and J usage is TRBJ2-1, with a possible D match to TRBD1 (5 bases). There are 15 residues in the CDR3. Germline loops: CDR1 KGHSH, CDR2 LQKENI. The V end lost 5 bases, the J end lost 7 bases, and 18 bases lay between the germline ends. CDR3 in amino acids: CASSISQGGWNEQFF. The DNA of the CDR3 is TGTGCCAGCTCAATTTCGCAGGGCGGTTGGAATGAGCAGTTCTTC.

The chain joins TRBV4-2 to TRBJ2-5; possibly TRBD2 for D (6 bases). CDR3 size: 16 residues. Trimming removed 1 base from V and 2 bases from J, with 14 bases in between. The germline gives CDR1 LGHNA, CDR2 YNFKEQ. CDR3: CASSQGVAGWQETQYF. In DNA form, the CDR3 reads TGTGCCAGCAGCCAAGGGGTGGCGGGGTGGCAAGAGACCCAGTACTTC.

This chain connects TRBV20-1 to TRBJ2-3; no clear D gene. There are 17 residues in the CDR3. The V end lost 3 bases, the J end lost 4 bases, and 23 bases lay between the germline ends. The germline V gene has CDR1 DFQATT and CDR2 SNEGSKA (reference sequence). The CDR3 loop is CSASILPQEKVSDTQYF. CDR3 coding DNA: TGCAGTGCTAGCATATTACCCCAGGAAAAGGTCTCAGATACGCAGTATTTT.

The V gene is TRBV6-1, the J gene TRBJ2-6, with D possibly being TRBD1 (5 bases). Germline CDR1 reads MNHNS; CDR2 reads SASEGT. CDR3 size: 17 residues. Between the trimmed V and J ends, which lost 3 bases and 0 bases, there was a span of 12 bases. DNA for the CDR3: TGTGCCAGCAGTGACAGGGCTTCATCCTCTGGGGCCAACGTCCTGACTTTC. It codes for CASSDRASSSGANVLTF.

The chain is built from TRBV5-6 and TRBJ2-2, with 12 bases lining up with TRBD1. The CDR3 consists of 15 residues. Germline V gives CDR1 SGHDT, CDR2 YYEEEE. Unmatched junction bases numbered 3, after V lost 3 bases and J lost 6 bases. CDR3 in DNA: TGTGCCAGCAGCTGGGACAGGGGGCGTCCCGGGGAGCTGTTTTTT. Translating gives CASSWDRGRPGELFF.

V usage is TRBV7-9 and J usage is TRBJ2-5; the D gene could be TRBD1 or TRBD2 (5 bases each). The CDR3 totals 14 residues. The V and J ends lost 5 bases and 3 bases respectively, with 13 bases between them. Germline V lookup: CDR1 SEHNR, CDR2 FQNEAQ (reference sequence). CDR3: CASSTHRDEETQYF. The CDR3 coding sequence is TGTGCCAGCAGCACCCACCGGGACGAAGAGACCCAGTACTTC.

This clonotype has a handful of counts. The CDR3 bases are TGTGCCAGCAGCTTAGATGGCAGGTCGACAGATACGCAGTATTTT. This encodes CASSLDGRSTDTQYF. The chain is built from TRBV11-2 and TRBJ2-3; D unresolved. Trimming removed 0 bases at V and 3 bases at J, with 10 bases between. The CDR3 runs 15 residues. The germline V gene has CDR1 SGHAT and CDR2 FQNNGV.

This clonotype was recorded a few times. The rearrangement uses TRBV3-1 and TRBJ2-3, with D unresolved. Germline assignment: CDR1 LGHDT and CDR2 YNNKEL (reference sequence). V dropped 3 bases and J dropped 3 bases, with 7 bases sitting between them. The CDR3 is made up of 13 amino acids. CDR3 sequence (DNA): TGTGCCAGCAGCCAGGGATTGACAGATACGCAGTATTTT. Translation gives CASSQGLTDTQYF.

This clonotype was counted a few times. The chain uses TRBV18 and TRBJ1-6; 8 bases line up with TRBD1. The ends lost 3 bases at V and 7 bases at J; junction bases unmatched: 11. This CDR3 is 17 amino acids long. Germline V gene sequence: CDR1 KGHSH, CDR2 LQKENI. Here the CDR3 DNA reads TGTGCCAGCTCACCCGCCCGGGACAGGCAGGTGAATTCACCCCTCCACTTT. It encodes CASSPARDRQVNSPLHF. Full variable domain (remainder filled in from reference TRBV18 and TRBJ1-6): NAGVMQNPRHLVRRRGQEARLRCSPMKGHSHVYWYRQLPEEGLKFMVYLQKENIIDESGMPKERFSAEFPKEGPSILRIQQVVRGDSAAYFCASSPARDRQVNSPLHFGNGTRLTVT.

The V gene is TRBV4-2, the J gene TRBJ2-2; 7 bases fit TRBD2. CDR3 length equals 16 residues. J lost 0 bases, V lost 6 bases, and 7 bases had no gene match. CDR1 is LGHNA and CDR2 is YNFKEQ in the germline V gene. The CDR3 sequence is CASSHSTSANTGELFF. In DNA form, the CDR3 reads TGTGCCAGCAGTCACTCAACTAGCGCGAACACCGGGGAGCTGTTTTTT.

In its sample, this clonotype was seen a few times. The V and J genes are TRBV12-3 or TRBV12-4 and TRBJ2-7, with 7 nucleotides matching TRBD1. J lost 3 bases, V lost 5 bases, and 10 bases had no gene match. The CDR3 runs to 15 residues. CDR3 in amino acids: CASSDRDPPFYEQYF. CDR3 sequence (DNA): TGTGCCAGCAGTGACAGGGACCCTCCCTTCTACGAGCAGTACTTC.

This clonotype was observed many times. The chain uses TRBV4-1 and TRBJ2-5; D unresolved. Between the trimmed V and J ends, which lost 3 bases and 6 bases, there was a span of 8 bases. The CDR3 spans 12 residues. From germline, CDR1 is MGHRA and CDR2 YSYEKL. As DNA, the CDR3 is TGCGCCAGCAGCCAGCGAGGAAAGACCCAGTACTTC. Translated: CASSQRGKTQYF.

This clonotype was seen many times. The genes are TRBV12-3 or TRBV12-4 and TRBJ1-5; no definite D call. The CDR3 has 14 residues. V was pared by 5 bases and J by 4 bases, with 12 bases between. CDR3 in amino acids: CASSPSSGNQPQHF. The CDR3, as DNA: TGTGCCAGCAGTCCCTCCTCTGGGAATCAGCCCCAGCATTTT.

The CDR3 here is CASNMKGYGYTF. As DNA, the CDR3 is TGTGCCAGCAACATGAAGGGGTATGGCTACACCTTC. The chain is built from TRBV28 and TRBJ1-2, with D possibly matching TRBD1 (5 bases). Trimming cost V 7 bases and J 5 bases, with 11 bases left between them. The CDR3 runs to 12 residues. In germline, CDR1 is MDHEN, CDR2 SYDVKM.

This clonotype was found many times. The J gene is TRBJ2-7, the V gene TRBV20-1, with D hard to call. Trimming pared 1 base from V and 5 bases from J, leaving 12 bases between. In germline, CDR1 is DFQATT, CDR2 SNEGSKA (reference sequence). This CDR3 spans 13 amino acids. In DNA, the CDR3 is TGCAGTGCTAGAGTGTGGGATCACCACGAGCAGTACTTC. This codes for CSARVWDHHEQYF.

With regard to this clonotype: A much larger clone is a single base away; this may be a read error. The rearrangement uses TRBV5-1 and TRBJ2-3; no clear D. Germline CDR1 reads SGHRS; CDR2 reads YFSETQ. Between the trimmed V and J ends, which lost 0 bases and 2 bases, there was a span of 4 bases. CDR3 length equals 13 residues. The chain's CDR3 is CASSLEVTDTQYF. DNA for the CDR3: TGCGCCAGCAGCTTGGAGGTCACAGATACGCAGTATTTT.

Only a few counts were recorded for this clonotype. The chain combines TRBV6-5 with TRBJ1-6; 9 positions agree with TRBD1. The CDR3 totals 16 residues. CDR1 and CDR2 (germline): MNHEY, SVGAGI. Trimming removed 4 bases from V and 6 bases from J; junction bases left unmatched: 7. DNA of the CDR3: TGTGCCAGCAGTTTTTCCGGGACAGGGTTTAATTCACCCCTCCACTTT. This gives the protein CASSFSGTGFNSPLHF.

The chain is built from TRBV5-1 and TRBJ2-7, with 7 positions matching TRBD1. The CDR3 runs 14 residues. V was clipped by 0 bases and J by 9 bases; unmatched bases: 9. The V gene's germline CDR1 is SGHRS and CDR2 YFSETQ. The CDR3 is CASSLEEGGFAQYF. CDR3 in DNA: TGCGCCAGCAGCTTGGAGGAAGGGGGCTTCGCGCAGTACTTC.

In its sample, this clonotype was seen a few times. This chain joins TRBV5-1 and TRBJ1-4; TRBD1 matches at 8 bases. Germline CDR1 is SGHRS and CDR2 is YFSETQ. The length of the CDR3 is 15 residues. Trimming removed 0 bases from V and 6 bases from J; junction bases left unmatched: 4. The CDR3 is CASSLEGQGYEKLFF. Written as DNA, the CDR3 is TGCGCCAGCAGCTTGGAAGGACAGGGCTATGAAAAACTGTTTTTT.

The chain uses TRBV18 and TRBJ2-5, with D hard to call. V was clipped by 2 bases and J by 1 base, with 8 bases between them. CDR3 length: 14 amino acids. The germline CDR1 and CDR2 sequences are KGHSH and LQKENI. The CDR3 protein is CASSPMGIQETQYF. In nucleotides, the CDR3 is TGTGCCAGCTCACCAATGGGTATCCAAGAGACCCAGTACTTC.

This clonotype occurred a few times. The chain uses TRBV12-3 or TRBV12-4 and TRBJ2-2, with 9 bases aligning to TRBD2. The CDR3 has 15 residues. The V segment lost 7 bases and the J segment 4 bases; nucleotides outside the gene matches: 7. Written as DNA, the CDR3 is TGTGCCAGCACCTTTAGCGGGAGCCCCACCGGGGAGCTGTTTTTT. Protein: CASTFSGSPTGELFF.

The chain joins TRBV6-5 to TRBJ2-7; possible D gene TRBD2, 5 bases. There are 14 residues in the CDR3. The ends were cut back, 0 bases at V and 3 bases at J, with 9 bases in the middle. CDR1 and CDR2 (germline): MNHEY, SVGAGI. The CDR3, as DNA: TGTGCCAGCAGTTACTCATCGGGGTACTACGAGCAGTACTTC. It is translated as CASSYSSGYYEQYF.

The V gene is TRBV20-1, the J gene TRBJ1-1; D unclear. Germline lookup yields CDR1 DFQATT and CDR2 SNEGSKA (reference sequence). The V end was cut by 2 bases, the J end by 5 bases, with 9 bases between. This CDR3 has 12 residues. CDR3 sequence (DNA): TGCAGTGCTAGAACCGGGGAGACTGAAGCTTTCTTT. This translates into CSARTGETEAFF.

The genes are TRBV4-1 and TRBJ2-3, with D possibly TRBD2 on 6 matching bases. V was shortened by 4 bases and J by 3 bases, with 14 bases between the two germline ends. This CDR3 has 15 residues. The germline V gene encodes CDR1 MGHRA and CDR2 YSYEKL. CDR3 sequence (DNA): TGCGCCAGCAGCCTTGGGACTCTCGTAACAGATACGCAGTATTTT. Translation gives CASSLGTLVTDTQYF.